Presented here are 5 T cell receptor beta chains from one specimen sequenced in a study of blood T cell repertoires in COVID-19 (TCRdb year 2020). Library creation used the immunoSEQ multiplex PCR assay. This immuneACCESS table, as held by TCRdb, lists in-frame sequences with V and J called but not all clones. Of the missing ones, under half trace to an unresolved V gene in checked studies; the others have no known cause. Recorded for this sample are more than 70,000 clones; approximately 88% of them occurred a single time. The ten largest clones add up to roughly 5.9% of the sample. Sequenced material: peripheral blood. The source of these receptors is a man aged 45-65 years with active COVID-19.

A note on this clone: This same CDR3 is encoded by further DNA sequences in the sample. J is TRBJ2-3 and V is TRBV9; 9 bases fit TRBD2. The trim removed 2 bases at V and 4 bases at J, leaving 11 bases unmatched. From germline, CDR1 is SGDLS and CDR2 YYNGEE. This CDR3 is built from 17 residues. As DNA, the CDR3 is TGTGCCAGCAGCGTCGGGGGTGGCGGGAGGGCCGCAGATACGCAGTATTTT. It specifies CASSVGGGGRAADTQYF. The variable domain in full, with the rest retrieved from reference TRBV9 and TRBJ2-3, is DSGVTQTPKHLITATGQRVTLRCSPRSGDLSVYWYQQSLDQGLQFLIQYYNGEERAKGNILERFSAQQFPDLHSELNLSSLELGDSALYFCASSVGGGGRAADTQYFGPGTRLTVL.

This chain links TRBV14 with TRBJ2-3, with 8 positions matching TRBD1. CDR1 is SGHDN and CDR2 is FVKESK in the germline V gene. V shed 4 bases and J 2 bases; nucleotides not matched to a gene: 8. This CDR3 has 16 residues. CDR3 nucleotides: TGTGCCAGCAGCCGATCCAGGGGGCCCACCACAGATACGCAGTATTTT. It specifies CASSRSRGPTTDTQYF.

This chain connects TRBV5-1 to TRBJ2-5; no clear D. From germline, CDR1 is SGHRS and CDR2 YFSETQ. Deletions cut 1 base from V and 0 bases from J, with 7 bases between. This CDR3 spans 14 amino acids. In DNA, the CDR3 is TGCGCCAGCAGCTTGAACACCAACCAAGAGACCCAGTACTTC. Its protein product is CASSLNTNQETQYF.

This clone occurred once. V usage is TRBV27 and J usage is TRBJ2-3, with 7 bases aligning to TRBD1. Germline assignment: CDR1 MNHEY and CDR2 SMNVEV (reference sequence). This CDR3 is built from 13 residues. The CDR3 DNA reads TGTCCCCGCAAGGGGGCAGGCACAGATACGCAGTATTTT. This sequence encodes CPRKGAGTDTQYF.

V gene TRBV28 combines with J gene TRBJ1-3; D remains unclear. The CDR3 runs 14 residues. The germline CDR1 and CDR2 sequences are MDHEN and SYDVKM. Trimming took off 1 base at V and 4 bases at J, with 8 bases between the two ends. Here the CDR3 DNA reads TGTGCCAGCAGTTTATACGGAGGGGGAAACACCATATATTTT. Protein sequence: CASSLYGGGNTIYF.